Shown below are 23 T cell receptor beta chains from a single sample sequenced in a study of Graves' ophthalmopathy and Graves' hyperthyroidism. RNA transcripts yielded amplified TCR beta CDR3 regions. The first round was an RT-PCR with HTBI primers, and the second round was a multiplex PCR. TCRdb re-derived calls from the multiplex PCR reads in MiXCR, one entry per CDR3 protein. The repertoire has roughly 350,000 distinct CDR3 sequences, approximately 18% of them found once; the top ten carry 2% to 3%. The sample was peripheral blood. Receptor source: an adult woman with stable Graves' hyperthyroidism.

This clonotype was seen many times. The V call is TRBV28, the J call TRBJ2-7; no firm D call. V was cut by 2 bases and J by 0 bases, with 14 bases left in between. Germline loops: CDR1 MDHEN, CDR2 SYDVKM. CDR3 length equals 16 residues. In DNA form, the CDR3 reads TGTGCCAGCAGTTTAAGGTCCAGCTTAAGCTCCTACGAGCAGTACTTC. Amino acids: CASSLRSSLSSYEQYF.

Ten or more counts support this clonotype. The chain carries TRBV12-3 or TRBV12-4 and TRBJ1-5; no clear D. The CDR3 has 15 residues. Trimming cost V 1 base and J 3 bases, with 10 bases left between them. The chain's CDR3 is CASSLVGGNNQPQHF. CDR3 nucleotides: TGTGCCAGCAGTTTAGTAGGAGGGAACAATCAGCCCCAGCATTTT.

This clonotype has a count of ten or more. CDR3 DNA sequence: TGTGCCAGCAGCTTAGGGACGGCATCCGGTGGCTACACCTTC. This encodes CASSLGTASGGYTF. V gene TRBV7-9 combines with J gene TRBJ1-2; no definite D call. The CDR3 totals 14 residues. Trimming removed 1 base at V and 7 bases at J, with 13 bases between. Germline V CDR1 and CDR2: SEHNR, FQNEAQ (reference sequence).

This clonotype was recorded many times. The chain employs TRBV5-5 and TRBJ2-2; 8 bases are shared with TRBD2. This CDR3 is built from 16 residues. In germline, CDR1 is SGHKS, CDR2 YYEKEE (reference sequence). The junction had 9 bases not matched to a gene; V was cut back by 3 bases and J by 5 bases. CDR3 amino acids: CASSWEGSGRTGELFF. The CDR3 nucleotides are TGTGCCAGCAGCTGGGAGGGGAGCGGGAGAACCGGGGAGCTGTTTTTT.

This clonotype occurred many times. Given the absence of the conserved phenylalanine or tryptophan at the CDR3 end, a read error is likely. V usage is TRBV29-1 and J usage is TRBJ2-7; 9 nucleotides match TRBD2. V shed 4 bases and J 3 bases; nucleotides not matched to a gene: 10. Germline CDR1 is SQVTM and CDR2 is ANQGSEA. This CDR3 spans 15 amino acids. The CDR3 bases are TGCAGCGTTGTTGGTGCCGGACTAGCGAACTACGAGCAGTACCTC. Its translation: CSVVGAGLANYEQYL.

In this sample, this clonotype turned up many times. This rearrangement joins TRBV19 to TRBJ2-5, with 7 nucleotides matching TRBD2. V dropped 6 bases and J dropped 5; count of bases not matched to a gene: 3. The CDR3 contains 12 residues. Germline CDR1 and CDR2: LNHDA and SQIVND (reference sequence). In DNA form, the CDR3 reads TGTGCCAGTAGCGGGACTACCGAGACCCAGTACTTC. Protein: CASSGTTETQYF.

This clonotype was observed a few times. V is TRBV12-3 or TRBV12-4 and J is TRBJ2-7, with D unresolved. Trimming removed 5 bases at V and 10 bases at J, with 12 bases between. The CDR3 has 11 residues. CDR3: CASSISGGQYF. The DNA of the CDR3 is TGTGCCAGCAGTATCTCAGGTGGACAGTACTTC.

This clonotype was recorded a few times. CDR3 protein: CASSPAGRRETQYF. CDR3 DNA: TGTGCCAGCAGTCCTGCCGGGCGACGAGAGACCCAGTACTTC. This chain links TRBV12-3 or TRBV12-4 with TRBJ2-5; no firm D call. V lost 5 bases and J lost 4, with 14 bases in between. The CDR3 contains 14 residues.

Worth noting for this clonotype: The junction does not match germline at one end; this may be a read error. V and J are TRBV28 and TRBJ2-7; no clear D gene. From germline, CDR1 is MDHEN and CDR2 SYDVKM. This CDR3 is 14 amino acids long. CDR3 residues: CASTSPLQSYDQYF. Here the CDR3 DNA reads TGTGCCAGCACCTCTCCCCTCCAGTCCTACGATCAGTACTTC.

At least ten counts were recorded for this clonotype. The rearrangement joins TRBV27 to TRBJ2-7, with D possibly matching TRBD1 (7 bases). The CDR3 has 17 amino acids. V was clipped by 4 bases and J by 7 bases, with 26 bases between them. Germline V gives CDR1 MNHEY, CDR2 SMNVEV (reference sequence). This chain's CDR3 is CASSSQGDSRVLAEQYF. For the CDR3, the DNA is TGTGCCAGCAGTTCGCAGGGGGACTCGAGGGTTTTGGCGGAGCAGTACTTC.

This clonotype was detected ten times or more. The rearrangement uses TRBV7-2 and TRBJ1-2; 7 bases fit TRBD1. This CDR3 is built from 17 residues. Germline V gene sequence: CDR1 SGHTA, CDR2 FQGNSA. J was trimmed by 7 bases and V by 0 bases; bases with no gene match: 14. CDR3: CASSLAVTGVSAGGYTF. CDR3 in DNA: TGTGCCAGCAGCTTAGCGGTCACAGGGGTCTCTGCGGGTGGCTACACCTTC.

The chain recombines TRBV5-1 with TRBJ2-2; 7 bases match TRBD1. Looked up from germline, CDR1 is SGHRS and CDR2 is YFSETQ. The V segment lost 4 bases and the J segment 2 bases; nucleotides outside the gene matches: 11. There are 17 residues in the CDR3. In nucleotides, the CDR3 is TGCGCCAGCAGCCTGCACCCAAGGACAGGAAACACCGGGGAGCTGTTTTTT. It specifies CASSLHPRTGNTGELFF.

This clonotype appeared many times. In nucleotides, the CDR3 is TGTGCCGCTTCCGACGGCACCTACACTGAAGCTTTCTTT. This gives the protein CAASDGTYTEAFF. This chain joins TRBV6-1 and TRBJ1-1, with D uncertain. V lost 11 bases and J 3 bases, leaving 16 bases between the germline ends. Germline CDR1 reads MNHNS; CDR2 reads SASEGT. This CDR3 comprises 13 residues.

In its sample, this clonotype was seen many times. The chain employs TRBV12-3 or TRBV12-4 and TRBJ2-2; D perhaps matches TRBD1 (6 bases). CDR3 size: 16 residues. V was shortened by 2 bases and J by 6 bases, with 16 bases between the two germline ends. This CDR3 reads CASSLTGRVKAGELFF. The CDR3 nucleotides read TGTGCCAGCAGTTTAACAGGGAGAGTTAAGGCCGGGGAGCTGTTTTTT.

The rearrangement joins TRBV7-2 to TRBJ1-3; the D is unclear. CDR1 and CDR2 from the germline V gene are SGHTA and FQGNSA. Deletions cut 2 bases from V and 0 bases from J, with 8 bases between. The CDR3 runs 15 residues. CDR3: CASSLFVLSGNTIYF. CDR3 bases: TGTGCCAGCAGCTTATTCGTACTCTCTGGAAACACCATATATTTT.

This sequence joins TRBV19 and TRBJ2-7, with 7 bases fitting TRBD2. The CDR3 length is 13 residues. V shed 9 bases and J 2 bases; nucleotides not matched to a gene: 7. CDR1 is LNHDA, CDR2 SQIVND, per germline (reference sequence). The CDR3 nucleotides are TGTGCCAGCATGGGAGGGGACCCCTACGAGCAGTACTTC. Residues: CASMGGDPYEQYF.

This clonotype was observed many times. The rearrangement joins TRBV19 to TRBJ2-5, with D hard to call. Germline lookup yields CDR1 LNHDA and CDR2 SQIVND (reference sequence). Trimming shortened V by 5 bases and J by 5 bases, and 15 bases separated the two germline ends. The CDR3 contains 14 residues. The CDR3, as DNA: TGTGCCAGTAGTCCCCTTCGGAAAGCGGAGACCCAGTACTTC. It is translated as CASSPLRKAETQYF.

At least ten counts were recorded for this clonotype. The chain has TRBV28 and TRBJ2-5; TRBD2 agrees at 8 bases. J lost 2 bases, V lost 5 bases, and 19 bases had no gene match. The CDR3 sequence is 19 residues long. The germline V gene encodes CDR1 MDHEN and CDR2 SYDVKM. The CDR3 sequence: CASSLDGFKTGGVQETQYF. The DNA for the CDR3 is TGTGCCAGCAGTCTAGACGGGTTCAAGACGGGAGGGGTTCAAGAGACCCAGTACTTC. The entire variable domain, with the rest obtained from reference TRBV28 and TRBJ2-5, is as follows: DVKVTQSSRYLVKRTGEKVFLECVQDMDHENMFWYRQDPGLGLRLIYFSYDVKMKEKGDIPEGYSVSREKKERFSLILESASTNQTSMYLCASSLDGFKTGGVQETQYFGPGTRLLVL.

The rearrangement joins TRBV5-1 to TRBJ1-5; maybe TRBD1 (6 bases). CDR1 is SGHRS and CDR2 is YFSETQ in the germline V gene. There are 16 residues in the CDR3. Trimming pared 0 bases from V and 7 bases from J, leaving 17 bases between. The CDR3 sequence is CASSLGVGGERQPQHF. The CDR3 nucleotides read TGCGCCAGCAGCTTGGGTGTAGGGGGGGAGAGGCAGCCCCAGCATTTT.

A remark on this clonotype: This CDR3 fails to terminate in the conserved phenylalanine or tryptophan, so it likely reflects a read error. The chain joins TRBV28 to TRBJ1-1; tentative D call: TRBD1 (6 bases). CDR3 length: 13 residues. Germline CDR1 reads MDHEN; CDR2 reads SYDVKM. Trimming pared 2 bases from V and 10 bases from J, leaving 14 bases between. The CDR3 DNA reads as TGTGCCAGCAGTTTAGGGGAGGGGGTTCTAGCTTTCTTG. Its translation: CASSLGEGVLAFL.

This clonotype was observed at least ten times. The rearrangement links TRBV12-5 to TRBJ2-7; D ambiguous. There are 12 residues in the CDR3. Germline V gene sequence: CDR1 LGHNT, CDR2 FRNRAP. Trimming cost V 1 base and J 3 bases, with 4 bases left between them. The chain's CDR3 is CASGLEYYEQYF. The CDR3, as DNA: TGTGCTAGTGGTTTGGAGTACTACGAGCAGTACTTC.

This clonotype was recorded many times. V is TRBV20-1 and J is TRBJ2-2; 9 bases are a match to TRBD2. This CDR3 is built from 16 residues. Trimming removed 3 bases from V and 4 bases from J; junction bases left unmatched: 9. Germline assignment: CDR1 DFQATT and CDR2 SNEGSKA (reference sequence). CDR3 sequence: CSARASGTYFTGELFF. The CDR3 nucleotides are TGCAGTGCTAGGGCTAGCGGGACTTATTTCACCGGGGAGCTGTTTTTT.

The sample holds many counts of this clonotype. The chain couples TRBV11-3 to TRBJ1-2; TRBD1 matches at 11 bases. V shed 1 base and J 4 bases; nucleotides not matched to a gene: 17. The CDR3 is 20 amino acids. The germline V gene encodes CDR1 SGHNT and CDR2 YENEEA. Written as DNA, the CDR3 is TGTGCCAGCAGCTTAGGAGGACAGGGGGCAAGTATTCGGCAGCGCTATGGCTACACCTTC. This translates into CASSLGGQGASIRQRYGYTF.